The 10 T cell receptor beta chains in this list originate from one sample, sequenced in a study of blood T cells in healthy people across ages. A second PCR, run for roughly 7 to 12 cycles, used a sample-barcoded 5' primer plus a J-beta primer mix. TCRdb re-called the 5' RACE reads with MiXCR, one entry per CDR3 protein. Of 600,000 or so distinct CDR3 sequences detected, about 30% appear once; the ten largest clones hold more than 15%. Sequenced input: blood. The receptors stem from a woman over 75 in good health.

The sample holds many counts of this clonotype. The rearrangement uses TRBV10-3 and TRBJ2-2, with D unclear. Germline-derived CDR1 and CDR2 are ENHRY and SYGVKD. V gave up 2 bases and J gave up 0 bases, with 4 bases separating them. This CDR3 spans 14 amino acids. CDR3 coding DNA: TGTGCCATCAGTGAGGGGTCGAACACCGGGGAGCTGTTTTTT. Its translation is CAISEGSNTGELFF.

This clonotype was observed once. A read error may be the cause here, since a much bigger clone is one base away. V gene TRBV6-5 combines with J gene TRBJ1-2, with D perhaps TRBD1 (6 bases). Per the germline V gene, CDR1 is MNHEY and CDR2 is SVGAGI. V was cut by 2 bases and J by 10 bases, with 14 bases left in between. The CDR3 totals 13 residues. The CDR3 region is CASSYGQGLDYTF. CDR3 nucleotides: TGTGCCAGCAGTTACGGGCAGGGGCTGGACTACACCTTC.

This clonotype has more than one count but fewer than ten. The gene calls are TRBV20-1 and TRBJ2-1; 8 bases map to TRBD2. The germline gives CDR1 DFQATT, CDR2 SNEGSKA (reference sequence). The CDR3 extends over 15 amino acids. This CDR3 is CSPNGRVAGYNEQFF. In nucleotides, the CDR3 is TGCAGCCCTAATGGCCGGGTAGCGGGGTACAATGAGCAGTTCTTC.

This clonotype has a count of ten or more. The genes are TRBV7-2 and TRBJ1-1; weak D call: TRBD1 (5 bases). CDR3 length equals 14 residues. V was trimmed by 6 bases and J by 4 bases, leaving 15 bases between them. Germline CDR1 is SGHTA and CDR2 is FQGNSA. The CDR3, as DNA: TGTGCCAGCAGAGCCCGGAGGGGTTTCACTGAAGCTTTCTTT. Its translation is CASRARRGFTEAFF.

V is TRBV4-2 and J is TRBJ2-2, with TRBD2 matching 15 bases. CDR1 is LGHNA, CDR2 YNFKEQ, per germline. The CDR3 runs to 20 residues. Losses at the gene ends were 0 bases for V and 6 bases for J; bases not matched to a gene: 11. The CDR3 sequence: CASSQDRAGTSGGPPGELFF. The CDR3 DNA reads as TGTGCCAGCAGCCAAGATAGGGCGGGGACTAGCGGGGGGCCCCCCGGGGAGCTGTTTTTT.

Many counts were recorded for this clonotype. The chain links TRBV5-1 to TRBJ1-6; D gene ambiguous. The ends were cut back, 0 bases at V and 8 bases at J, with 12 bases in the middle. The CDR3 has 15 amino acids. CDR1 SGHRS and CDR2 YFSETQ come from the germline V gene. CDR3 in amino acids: CASSLAGGYDSPLHF. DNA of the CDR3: TGCGCCAGCAGCTTGGCCGGTGGGTATGATTCACCCCTCCACTTT. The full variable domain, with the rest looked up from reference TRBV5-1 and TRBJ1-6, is KAGVTQTPRYLIKTRGQQVTLSCSPISGHRSVSWYQQTPGQGLQFLFEYFSETQRNKGNFPGRFSGRQFSNSRSEMNVSTLELGDSALYLCASSLAGGYDSPLHFGNGTRLTVT.

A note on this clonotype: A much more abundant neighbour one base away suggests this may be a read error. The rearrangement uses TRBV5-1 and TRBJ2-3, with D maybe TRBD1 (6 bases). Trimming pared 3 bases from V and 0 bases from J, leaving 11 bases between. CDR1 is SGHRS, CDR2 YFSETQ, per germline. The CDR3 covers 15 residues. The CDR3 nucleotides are TGCGCCAGCAGCTCAACAGGGCTAAGCACAGATACGCAGTATTTT. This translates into CASSSTGLSTDTQYF.

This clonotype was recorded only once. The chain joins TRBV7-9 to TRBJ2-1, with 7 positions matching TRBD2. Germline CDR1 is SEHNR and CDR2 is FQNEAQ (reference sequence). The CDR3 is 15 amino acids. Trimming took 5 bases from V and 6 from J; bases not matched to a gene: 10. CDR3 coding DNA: TGTGCCAGCAGCCTTGGGGCTAGCGGATTCAATGAGCAGTTCTTC. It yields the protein CASSLGASGFNEQFF.

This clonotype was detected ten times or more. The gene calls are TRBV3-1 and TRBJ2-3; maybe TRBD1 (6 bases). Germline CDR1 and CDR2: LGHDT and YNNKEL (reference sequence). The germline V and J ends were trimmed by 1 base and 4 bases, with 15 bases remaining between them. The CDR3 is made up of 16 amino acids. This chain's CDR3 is CASSQVPTGGSDTQYF. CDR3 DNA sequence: TGTGCCAGCAGCCAAGTCCCGACAGGCGGTTCAGATACGCAGTATTTT.

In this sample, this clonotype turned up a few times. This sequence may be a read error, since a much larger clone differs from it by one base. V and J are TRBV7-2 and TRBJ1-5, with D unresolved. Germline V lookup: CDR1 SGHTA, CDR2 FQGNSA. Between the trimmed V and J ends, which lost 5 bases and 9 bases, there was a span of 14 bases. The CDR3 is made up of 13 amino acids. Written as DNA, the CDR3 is TGTGCCAGCAGCCCTACCTCGGGTCCGCCCCAGCATTTT. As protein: CASSPTSGPPQHF. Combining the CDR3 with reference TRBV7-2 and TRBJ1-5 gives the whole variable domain GAGVSQSPSNKVTEKGKDVELRCDPISGHTALYWYRQSLGQGLEFLIYFQGNSAPDKSGLPSDRFSAERTGGSVSTLTIQRTQQEDSAVYLCASSPTSGPPQHFGDGTRLSIL.